A single sample gave rise to the 9 T cell receptor beta chains below, sequenced in a study of T cell responses to AZD1222 COVID-19 vaccine. The protocol was immunoSEQ multiplex PCR, while the TCRdb copy is restricted to in-frame clones and leaves out a portion. The sample holds about 130,000 clones, more than 70% seen once. Sequencing used peripheral blood, obtained 28 days after the second AZD1222 dose. Receptors were obtained from an adult who received the AZD1222 COVID-19 vaccine.

The chain links TRBV29-1 to TRBJ1-2, with TRBD1 identical over 9 bases. The CDR3 runs to 16 residues. The trim removed 5 bases at V and 3 bases at J, leaving 13 bases unmatched. Per the germline V gene, CDR1 is SQVTM and CDR2 is ANQGSEA. The CDR3 DNA is TGCAGCGTTATAAGGACAGGGGATTCTCAGTACTATGGCTACACCTTC. Protein: CSVIRTGDSQYYGYTF. The whole variable domain, remainder taken from reference TRBV29-1 and TRBJ1-2, is SAVISQKPSRDICQRGTSLTIQCQVDSQVTMMFWYRQQPGQSLTLIATANQGSEATYESGFVIDKFPISRPNLTFSTLTVSNMSPEDSSIYLCSVIRTGDSQYYGYTFGSGTRLTVV.

This clone was seen a few times. The chain recombines TRBV28 with TRBJ1-2; 7 bases are a match to TRBD1. This CDR3 has 15 amino acids. Germline V gives CDR1 MDHEN, CDR2 SYDVKM. V gave up 5 bases and J gave up 6 bases; unmatched junction bases: 12. CDR3 nucleotides: TGTGCCAGCAGTACAGTCGACAGGGTTGAGAATGGCTACACCTTC. This encodes CASSTVDRVENGYTF.

The chain carries TRBV6-5 and TRBJ1-2; D perhaps matches TRBD1 (5 bases). The germline gives CDR1 MNHEY, CDR2 SVGAGI. The CDR3 runs to 15 residues. V lost 2 bases, J lost 3 bases, and 13 bases lay in between. CDR3 in amino acids: CASSYGEGWDYGYTF. As DNA, the CDR3 is TGTGCCAGCAGTTACGGAGAGGGGTGGGACTATGGCTACACCTTC.

This chain uses TRBV5-1 with TRBJ1-3; no clear D. The V gene lost 1 base and the J gene lost 13 bases, with 21 bases spanning the gap. The CDR3 has 15 residues. CDR1 and CDR2 (germline): SGHRS, YFSETQ. The CDR3 DNA reads as TGCGCCAGCAGCTTGACGGTGACCTCTGGAAAGGAGATATATTTT. Amino acids: CASSLTVTSGKEIYF.

This clone was observed a single time. The genes are TRBV6-6 and TRBJ2-5, with 14 bases fitting TRBD2. This CDR3 region has 16 residues. Germline V gene sequence: CDR1 MNHNY, CDR2 SVGAGI (reference sequence). Trimming took 6 bases from V and 7 from J; bases not matched to a gene: 10. The CDR3, as DNA: TGTGCCAGCAGCCAGACTAGCGGGGGGGACAGGGGGACCCAGTACTTC. Translation: CASSQTSGGDRGTQYF.

The chain employs TRBV28 and TRBJ1-3; 8 bases line up with TRBD1. Trimming cost V 4 bases and J 0 bases; bases outside gene matches: 2. CDR3 length: 15 residues. Germline values: CDR1 MDHEN, CDR2 SYDVKM. The CDR3 loop is CASSSGQGSGNTIYF. CDR3 in DNA: TGTGCCAGCAGTTCAGGACAGGGCTCTGGAAACACCATATATTTT.

The CDR3 protein is CASNFDRWTEAFF. Here the CDR3 DNA reads TGTGCCAGCAACTTCGACAGATGGACTGAAGCTTTCTTT. The rearrangement uses TRBV12-3 or TRBV12-4 and TRBJ1-1, with D perhaps matching TRBD1 (5 bases). The CDR3 covers 13 residues. Trimming cost V 7 bases and J 5 bases, with 14 bases left between them.

This rearrangement joins TRBV10-3 to TRBJ2-5; 8 bases fit TRBD1. V lost 10 bases to trimming and J lost 0 bases; unmatched junction nucleotides: 10. The CDR3 contains 15 residues. Germline lookup yields CDR1 ENHRY and CDR2 SYGVKD. Written as DNA, the CDR3 is TGTGCCACCCTGGGAACACAGGGGGACCAAGAGACCCAGTACTTC. This codes for CATLGTQGDQETQYF.

The chain combines TRBV7-2 with TRBJ1-3, with 7 bases lining up with TRBD1. CDR3 size: 16 residues. The V segment lost 5 bases and the J segment 0 bases; nucleotides outside the gene matches: 7. Germline V gene data show CDR1 as SGHTA and CDR2 as FQGNSA. The CDR3: CASSPTGQFSGNTIYF. The CDR3 nucleotides are TGTGCCAGCAGCCCCACGGGACAGTTCTCTGGAAACACCATATATTTT.